The 26 T cell receptor beta chains presented below share a single source sample, sequenced in a study of CD8+CD57+ T cells in acquired aplastic anemia. The patients chosen for sequencing had shown expansion of CD8+CD57+ cells (detected by flow cytometry). TCR beta VDJ and CDR3 were profiled, and genomic DNA was the template. One entry per CDR3 protein, called by TCRdb with MiXCR from the reads. The sample yields roughly 190,000 distinct CDR3 sequences, under 55% seen once. Sequenced input: sorted CD4+, CD8+, or CD8+CD57+ T cells (not recorded which) from PBMCs. These receptors all come from a human donor with aplastic anemia.

This clonotype was observed many times. This chain uses TRBV9 with TRBJ2-2; TRBD2 agrees at 11 bases. CDR1 SGDLS and CDR2 YYNGEE come from the germline V gene. This CDR3 spans 16 amino acids. Unmatched junction bases numbered 5, after V lost 3 bases and J lost 4 bases. CDR3 residues: CASSAWTSGFTGELFF. The CDR3 DNA is TGTGCCAGCAGCGCATGGACTAGCGGGTTCACCGGGGAGCTGTTTTTT.

The chain recombines TRBV2 with TRBJ2-5; D uncertain. Trimming stripped 1 base from V and 3 bases from J, with 12 bases between. The CDR3 consists of 15 residues. The V gene's germline CDR1 is SNHLY and CDR2 FYNNEI. CDR3 loop: CASSEDAGWEETQYF. The CDR3 DNA reads TGTGCCAGCAGTGAAGATGCCGGCTGGGAAGAGACCCAGTACTTC.

Ten or more counts support this clonotype. The chain joins TRBV7-3 to TRBJ1-2, with D perhaps TRBD1 (6 bases). Trimming stripped 5 bases from V and 5 bases from J, with 15 bases between. Germline CDR1 reads SGHTA; CDR2 reads FQGTGA. The CDR3 has 14 residues. This chain's CDR3 is CASSPRGGMYGYTF. CDR3 nucleotide sequence: TGTGCCAGCAGCCCTCGAGGGGGGATGTATGGCTACACCTTC.

This sequence joins TRBV11-2 and TRBJ2-1, with TRBD2 matching over 10 bases. The CDR3 runs to 14 residues. The germline V gene encodes CDR1 SGHAT and CDR2 FQNNGV. Trimming at V came to 0 bases and at J to 13 bases, leaving 6 bases not matched to a gene. CDR3 residues: CASSLDRASGGQFF. The CDR3, as DNA: TGTGCCAGCAGCTTAGATCGAGCTAGCGGGGGCCAGTTCTTC.

The chain couples TRBV7-9 to TRBJ2-3, with D maybe TRBD1 (5 bases). The V end lost 6 bases, the J end lost 4 bases, and 8 bases lay between the germline ends. CDR3 length equals 12 residues. Germline lookup yields CDR1 SEHNR and CDR2 FQNEAQ (reference sequence). DNA for the CDR3: TGTGCCAGCAGGACAGCACCAGATACGCAGTATTTT. Amino acids: CASRTAPDTQYF. Full variable domain (rest looked up from reference TRBV7-9 and TRBJ2-3): DTGVSQNPRHKITKRGQNVTFRCDPISEHNRLYWYRQTLGQGPEFLTYFQNEAQLEKSRLLSDRFSAERPKGSFSTLEIQRTEQGDSAMYLCASRTAPDTQYFGPGTRLTVL.

There are a few counts of this clonotype. The V call is TRBV2, the J call TRBJ1-1, with TRBD1 as a possible D gene (6 bases). The CDR3 runs 14 residues. The V gene's germline CDR1 is SNHLY and CDR2 FYNNEI. V shed 4 bases and J shed 5 bases, with 14 bases lying between them. This CDR3 reads CASSAHGGETEAFF. Written as DNA, the CDR3 is TGTGCCAGCAGTGCTCACGGGGGCGAGACTGAAGCTTTCTTT.

The chain uses TRBV20-1 and TRBJ1-3; 7 nucleotides match TRBD1. After removal of 3 bases from V and 9 bases from J, the junction contained 5 bases not matched to a gene. The CDR3 has 12 amino acids. CDR1 and CDR2 from the germline V gene are DFQATT and SNEGSKA (reference sequence). The CDR3 nucleotides are TGCAGTGCTAGTAGACAGGGTCCCACCATATATTTT. This sequence encodes CSASRQGPTIYF.

Only a few counts were recorded for this clonotype. The chain recombines TRBV30 with TRBJ2-3; 8 bases match TRBD1. The V and J ends lost 5 bases and 6 bases, in that order; junction bases with no gene match: 7. The CDR3 spans 13 residues. Germline V gives CDR1 GTSNPN, CDR2 SVGIG (reference sequence). The CDR3 sequence is CAWGRRGRDTQYF. DNA of the CDR3: TGTGCCTGGGGCCGCAGGGGGCGTGATACGCAGTATTTT.

This clonotype was counted between two and nine times. The CDR3 DNA reads TGTGCCTCGGGGAAACAGGAGACTAACTATGGCTACACCTTC. Translating gives CASGKQETNYGYTF. The V gene is TRBV10-3, the J gene TRBJ1-2; D possibly corresponds to TRBD1 (5 bases). The CDR3 runs 14 residues. Trimming shortened V by 11 bases and J by 0 bases, and 16 bases separated the two germline ends. Per the germline V gene, CDR1 is ENHRY and CDR2 is SYGVKD.

The gene calls are TRBV11-1 and TRBJ1-5; 8 nucleotides match TRBD1. CDR1 SGHAT and CDR2 FQDESV come from the germline V gene (reference sequence). CDR3 length: 16 amino acids. Trimming cost V 3 bases and J 4 bases; bases outside gene matches: 8. CDR3 in DNA: TGTGCCAGCAGCTTGAGCGGACAGGGACAAAATCAGCCCCAGCATTTT. Amino acids: CASSLSGQGQNQPQHF. The full variable domain, with the rest looked up from reference TRBV11-1 and TRBJ1-5, is EAEVAQSPRYKITEKSQAVAFWCDPISGHATLYWYRQILGQGPELLVQFQDESVVDDSQLPKDRFSAERLKGVDSTLKIQPAELGDSAMYLCASSLSGQGQNQPQHFGDGTRLSIL.

This clonotype was recorded at least ten times. V is TRBV24-1 and J is TRBJ1-2; D may be TRBD1 (5 bases). The V end lost 5 bases, the J end lost 4 bases, and 13 bases lay between the germline ends. The CDR3 loop spans 14 amino acids. CDR1 is KGHDR and CDR2 is SFDVKD in the germline V gene. CDR3 DNA sequence: TGTGCCACCAGTGGCAAGGGGCGTTCCTATGGCTACACCTTC. It yields the protein CATSGKGRSYGYTF.

This clonotype has ten or more counts. This chain joins TRBV2 and TRBJ1-4, with TRBD1 identical over 10 bases. Germline V gene lookup returns CDR1 SNHLY and CDR2 FYNNEI. Unmatched junction bases numbered 2, after V lost 4 bases and J lost 3 bases. The CDR3 sequence is 15 residues long. CDR3 amino acids: CASSGQGAANEKLFF. DNA of the CDR3: TGTGCCAGCAGTGGACAGGGGGCAGCTAATGAAAAACTGTTTTTT.

Ten or more counts support this clonotype. The rearrangement joins TRBV3-1 to TRBJ2-2, with D perhaps matching TRBD1 (5 bases). Looked up from germline, CDR1 is LGHDT and CDR2 is YNNKEL (reference sequence). V was trimmed by 3 bases and J by 5 bases, leaving 7 bases between them. The CDR3 contains 13 residues. CDR3: CASSHDRTGELFF. The CDR3 coding sequence is TGTGCCAGCAGCCACGACAGAACCGGGGAGCTGTTTTTT.

This clonotype occurred once. The chain employs TRBV29-1 and TRBJ2-6, with 7 bases lining up with TRBD1. Germline trimming cut 3 bases from V and 2 bases from J; bases unmatched to any gene: 7. This CDR3 comprises 16 residues. Per the germline V gene, CDR1 is SQVTM and CDR2 is ANQGSEA. The CDR3 DNA reads TGCAGCGTTGACCACCGGGACAGCACTGGGGCCAACGTCCTGACTTTC. Protein: CSVDHRDSTGANVLTF.

This chain links TRBV2 with TRBJ1-2, with TRBD1 as a possible D gene (6 bases). V shed 6 bases and J shed 4 bases, with 15 bases lying between them. Germline CDR1 and CDR2: SNHLY and FYNNEI. The CDR3 spans 14 residues. The CDR3: CASRTTGAAYGYTF. The CDR3 DNA follows: TGTGCCAGCAGAACGACAGGCGCTGCCTATGGCTACACCTTC.

In this sample, this clonotype turned up a few times. The chain carries TRBV7-2 and TRBJ1-6; D is perhaps TRBD1 (5 bases). Germline V gene data show CDR1 as SGHTA and CDR2 as FQGNSA. The CDR3 totals 15 residues. Trimming shortened V by 0 bases and J by 7 bases, and 10 bases separated the two germline ends. The CDR3 DNA reads TGTGCCAGCAGCTTAGCTTCGGACACGAATTCACCCCTCCACTTT. Amino acid sequence: CASSLASDTNSPLHF.

The chain is built from TRBV10-3 and TRBJ1-6; D perhaps matches TRBD1 (5 bases). Trimming pared 11 bases from V and 7 bases from J, leaving 18 bases between. Germline V gene sequence: CDR1 ENHRY, CDR2 SYGVKD. The CDR3 contains 14 residues. The CDR3 reads CAASTGTSNSPLHF. The CDR3 nucleotides are TGTGCCGCCTCGACCGGGACCTCGAATTCACCCCTCCACTTT.

The rearrangement links TRBV2 to TRBJ1-5; TRBD1 matches 9 bases. Losses at the gene ends were 5 bases for V and 8 bases for J; bases not matched to a gene: 7. This CDR3 contains 14 residues. Germline V lookup: CDR1 SNHLY, CDR2 FYNNEI. In DNA, the CDR3 is TGTGCCAGCAGTACGGACAGGGGTTCTGAGCCCCAGCATTTT. It encodes CASSTDRGSEPQHF.

This clonotype was recorded a few times. The V gene is TRBV29-1, the J gene TRBJ2-2; D perhaps matches TRBD2 (5 bases). Trimming removed 4 bases at V and 5 bases at J, with 17 bases between. In germline, CDR1 is SQVTM, CDR2 ANQGSEA. The CDR3 totals 15 residues. The CDR3 is CSVGAGPLGTGELFF. The CDR3 DNA sequence: TGCAGCGTTGGGGCGGGCCCCCTGGGGACCGGGGAGCTGTTTTTT.

The gene calls are TRBV7-3 and TRBJ2-5, with 7 positions matching TRBD1. The CDR3 is 13 amino acids. In germline, CDR1 is SGHTA, CDR2 FQGTGA. V shed 5 bases, J shed 5 bases, and the junction held 5 bases outside the gene matches. CDR3 region: CASSPRGSETQYF. CDR3 coding DNA: TGTGCCAGCAGCCCCAGGGGGTCGGAGACCCAGTACTTC.

This clonotype showed up just a few times. The chain recombines TRBV19 with TRBJ1-2; D may be TRBD1 (5 bases). CDR3 length: 14 residues. Trimming cost V 7 bases and J 4 bases, with 16 bases left between them. CDR1 is LNHDA, CDR2 SQIVND, per germline (reference sequence). The CDR3 coding sequence is TGTGCCAGTATGAGGGGCGAACCTCCCTATGGCTACACCTTC. It translates to CASMRGEPPYGYTF.

This clonotype occurred a few times. The chain couples TRBV7-9 to TRBJ2-5; D unclear. In germline, CDR1 is SEHNR, CDR2 FQNEAQ (reference sequence). V was cut by 7 bases and J by 1 base, with 7 bases left in between. CDR3 size: 12 residues. The CDR3: CASTTSQETQYF. The CDR3 DNA reads TGTGCCAGCACCACCTCCCAAGAGACCCAGTACTTC.

In this sample, this clonotype turned up many times. The chain uses TRBV11-2 and TRBJ2-3; TRBD2 agrees at 12 bases. V gave up 3 bases and J gave up 3 bases; unmatched junction bases: 13. Germline CDR1 reads SGHAT; CDR2 reads FQNNGV. This CDR3 contains 19 residues. The CDR3 nucleotides are TGTGCCAGCAGCTTCAACCTCAGACTAGCGGGAGTGTCTACAGATACGCAGTATTTT. The encoded protein is CASSFNLRLAGVSTDTQYF.

The chain combines TRBV29-1 with TRBJ1-4, with a weak D call TRBD1 (6 bases). The V gene lost 4 bases and the J gene lost 8 bases, with 8 bases spanning the gap. Germline V gene lookup returns CDR1 SQVTM and CDR2 ANQGSEA. This CDR3 contains 11 residues. In DNA, the CDR3 is TGCAGCGTTGTGGACAGAGAAAAACTGTTTTTT. Its translation: CSVVDREKLFF.

The chain couples TRBV25-1 to TRBJ1-5; D unclear. The germline V gene encodes CDR1 MGHDK and CDR2 SYGVNS. The germline V and J ends were trimmed by 4 bases and 6 bases, with 10 bases remaining between them. The CDR3 covers 13 residues. This chain's CDR3 is CASSAHGSQPQHF. The CDR3, as DNA: TGTGCCAGCAGTGCTCATGGGAGTCAGCCCCAGCATTTT. Complete variable domain (other parts from reference TRBV25-1 and TRBJ1-5): EADIYQTPRYLVIGTGKKITLECSQTMGHDKMYWYQQDPGMELHLIHYSYGVNSTEKGDLSSESTVSRIRTEHFPLTLESARPSHTSQYLCASSAHGSQPQHFGDGTRLSIL.

The sample holds many counts of this clonotype. V and J are TRBV11-2 and TRBJ1-2, with TRBD1 matching 9 bases. The germline CDR1 and CDR2 sequences are SGHAT and FQNNGV. Trimming removed 0 bases from V and 4 bases from J; junction bases left unmatched: 6. This CDR3 spans 16 amino acids. The CDR3 region is CASSLEQGARTYGYTF. The CDR3 coding sequence is TGTGCCAGCAGCTTAGAACAGGGGGCACGGACCTATGGCTACACCTTC.